What follows are 2 T cell receptor beta chains derived from one specimen sequenced in a study of blood T cells in healthy people across ages. Then a second PCR, running roughly 7 to 11 cycles, was carried out with a sample-barcoded 5' primer and a J-beta primer mix. TCRdb passed the 5' RACE reads through MiXCR, listing each CDR3 protein once. The data contain around 940,000 distinct CDR3 sequences, 51% of them singletons. The sequencing input was blood. These receptors all stem from a woman aged 55-70 years in good health.

In this sample, this clonotype turned up a few times. This rearrangement joins TRBV5-1 to TRBJ2-7; TRBD1 might be the D (5 bases). The CDR3 has 14 amino acids. Trimming cost V 4 bases and J 3 bases, with 14 bases left between them. Germline V CDR1 and CDR2: SGHRS, YFSETQ. For the CDR3, the DNA is TGCGCCAGCAGCGAGCAGGGTGGAAGCTACGAGCAGTACTTC. Protein product: CASSEQGGSYEQYF.

V and J are TRBV2 and TRBJ1-1; D is ambiguous. The CDR3 sequence is 15 residues long. Germline V gene data show CDR1 as SNHLY and CDR2 as FYNNEI. V shed 3 bases and J shed 0 bases, with 11 bases lying between them. Here the CDR3 reads CASSEVATMNTEAFF. The CDR3 DNA reads as TGTGCCAGCAGTGAGGTTGCCACCATGAACACTGAAGCTTTCTTT.